Listed below are T cell receptor beta chains from one sample, sequenced in a study of T cell clones after liver transplantation. TCRdb keeps only in-frame clones here, not all; method: immunoSEQ multiplex PCR. The table includes roughly 100,000 clones, around four fifths detected once. The sequencing used CD4+ T cells from blood, collected before liver transplant. All receptors come from a human donor who received a liver transplant. Each CDR3 is given with its conserved first and last residue. D genes are given only for firm matches. For some rows the clone size is stated as once, few or many, or as a class when expanded; others skip it.

v_call	j_call	d_call	clone_size	cdr3_aa	cdr3_nt
TRBV9	TRBJ2-1	TRBD1	.	CASSWGQGNEQFF	TGTGCCAGCAGCTGGGGACAGGGCAATGAGCAGTTCTTC
TRBV28	TRBJ1-4	.	.	CASSPPNEKLFF	TGTGCCAGCAGCCCGCCGAATGAAAAACTGTTTTTT
TRBV5-1	TRBJ1-6	.	few	CASSLGSGNNSPLHF	TGCGCCAGCAGCTTAGGTTCAGGGAATAATTCACCCCTCCACTTT
TRBV6-5	TRBJ1-1	TRBD1	.	CASRRDRESTEAFF	TGTGCCAGCAGGCGGGACAGGGAGAGCACTGAAGCTTTCTTT
TRBV5-1	TRBJ2-3	.	few	CASSLIWGGDIDTQYF	TGCGCCAGCAGCTTGATCTGGGGGGGCGACATAGATACGCAGTATTTT
TRBV7-9	TRBJ1-5	TRBD1	few	CASSTDRGNQPQHF	TGTGCCAGCAGCACGGACAGGGGGAATCAGCCCCAGCATTTT
TRBV11-2	TRBJ2-1	TRBD2	.	CASSLPAGGTEQFF	TGTGCCAGCAGCTTACCAGCGGGAGGTACTGAGCAGTTCTTC
TRBV2	TRBJ1-1	.	.	CASTGGYTEAFF	TGTGCCAGCACGGGCGGTTACACTGAAGCTTTCTTT
TRBV7-9	TRBJ2-2	.	once	CASSFGGSNTGELFF	TGTGCCAGCAGCTTTGGCGGGTCGAACACCGGGGAGCTGTTTTTT
TRBV19	TRBJ1-5	.	once	CASSATALSLNF	TGTGCCAGTAGTGCCACAGCTCTCTCTCTCAATTTT
TRBV7-9	TRBJ2-7	.	.	CASSFGNNLDYEQYF	TGTGCCAGCAGCTTTGGGAACAACCTGGACTACGAGCAGTACTTC
TRBV28	TRBJ1-4	.	.	CASSPMGATNEKLFF	TGTGCCAGCAGTCCCATGGGGGCAACTAATGAAAAACTGTTTTTT
TRBV19	TRBJ1-1	TRBD1	.	CASSVTQGDPGAFF	TGTGCCAGTAGTGTGACCCAGGGGGACCCTGGAGCTTTCTTT
TRBV19	TRBJ1-5	TRBD1	once	CASSINQGGWNQPQHF	TGTGCCAGTAGTATTAATCAGGGGGGGTGGAATCAGCCCCAGCATTTT
TRBV7-7	TRBJ2-2	.	.	CASSLARGQGGTGELFF	TGTGCCAGCAGCTTAGCGCGCGGTCAGGGGGGTACCGGGGAGCTGTTTTTT
TRBV7-9	TRBJ1-1	TRBD1	.	CASSTRTGREGTEAFF	TGTGCCAGCAGCACCCGGACAGGGCGGGAGGGCACTGAAGCTTTCTTT
TRBV27	TRBJ1-1	.	.	CASSSVRVFTEAFF	TGTGCCAGCAGTTCCGTCAGGGTCTTCACTGAAGCTTTCTTT
TRBV9	TRBJ2-3	TRBD2	.	CASSVDRGETDTQYF	TGTGCCAGCAGCGTAGATCGGGGGGAAACAGATACGCAGTATTTT
TRBV19	TRBJ1-3	TRBD1	.	CASNEDRTISGNTIYF	TGTGCCAGTAACGAGGACAGGACGATCTCTGGAAACACCATATATTTT
TRBV4-3	TRBJ1-1	.	.	CASSQDPSRGLAFF	TGCGCCAGCAGCCAAGATCCGTCCAGGGGCTTGGCTTTCTTT
TRBV5-4	TRBJ2-3	TRBD2	.	CASSAPSGRARDTQYF	TGTGCCAGCAGCGCGCCAAGCGGGAGAGCGAGAGATACGCAGTATTTT
TRBV11-2	TRBJ2-2	TRBD1	.	CASSRSPGGNTGELFF	TGTGCCAGCAGCCGAAGCCCAGGGGGTAACACCGGGGAGCTGTTTTTT
TRBV11-2	TRBJ1-4	.	.	CASSLSPDEKLFF	TGTGCCAGCAGCTTAAGTCCTGACGAAAAACTGTTTTTT
TRBV7-9	TRBJ1-4	.	.	CASSFDRIRDGKLFF	TGTGCCAGCAGCTTCGATAGAATTCGGGACGGAAAACTGTTTTTT
TRBV5-6	TRBJ2-3	TRBD1	.	CASSHRGRNGDTQYF	TGTGCCAGCAGCCATAGGGGGCGGAACGGAGATACGCAGTATTTT
TRBV18	TRBJ2-5	.	.	CASSYGTAGETQYF	TGTGCCAGCTCATACGGGACTGCGGGAGAGACCCAGTACTTC
TRBV6-1	TRBJ1-1	TRBD1	once	CASRQTTGLSEAFF	TGTGCCAGCAGGCAAACGACAGGGTTGTCTGAAGCTTTCTTT
TRBV5-1	TRBJ1-6	.	.	CASSLGDNSPLHF	TGCGCCAGCAGCTTAGGCGATAATTCACCCCTCCACTTT
TRBV29-1	TRBJ1-5	TRBD1	.	CPPRDRADLREPQHF	TGCCCGCCCCGGGACAGGGCCGACTTGAGAGAGCCCCAGCATTTT
TRBV5-4	TRBJ2-7	.	.	CASSAPGRRWNF	TGTGCCAGCAGCGCCCCTGGAAGACGATGGAACTTC
TRBV27	TRBJ2-2	.	.	CASSLSTGSAGELFF	TGTGCCAGCAGTTTATCTACTGGGAGCGCCGGGGAGCTGTTTTTT
TRBV9	TRBJ1-6	.	.	CASSVRWTSNSPLHF	TGTGCCAGCAGCGTCCGTTGGACTTCTAATTCACCCCTCCACTTT
TRBV19	TRBJ2-7	TRBD2	.	CASSTLAGKRNEQYF	TGTGCCAGTAGTACCCTAGCGGGAAAGCGCAACGAGCAGTACTTC
TRBV10-3	TRBJ2-5	TRBD1	.	CATDRGGETQYF	TGTGCCACCGACAGGGGTGGGGAGACCCAGTACTTC
TRBV27	TRBJ1-5	.	.	CASSLKGSVVLGNQPQHF	TGTGCCAGCAGTTTGAAGGGATCTGTTGTTTTGGGCAATCAGCCCCAGCATTTT
TRBV6-5	TRBJ2-5	TRBD1	.	CASSYGGQWETQYF	TGTGCCAGCAGTTACGGGGGACAGTGGGAGACCCAGTACTTC
TRBV7-2	TRBJ2-3	.	.	CASSVPGLPRDTQYF	TGTGCCAGCAGCGTTCCGGGACTTCCTCGAGATACGCAGTATTTT
TRBV30	TRBJ2-6	.	.	CASQGSGANVLTF	TGTGCCAGTCAGGGTTCTGGGGCCAACGTCCTGACTTTC
TRBV7-2	TRBJ2-1	TRBD2	.	CASSAMHLAGGRNEQFF	TGTGCCAGCAGCGCAATGCACCTAGCGGGAGGGCGGAATGAGCAGTTCTTC
TRBV18	TRBJ2-7	.	.	CASSPGTQVRYEQYF	TGTGCCAGCTCACCCGGGACCCAGGTCCGCTACGAGCAGTACTTC
TRBV2	TRBJ1-4	.	once	CASSPGGGQGEKLFF	TGTGCCAGCAGCCCAGGAGGGGGTCAGGGTGAAAAACTGTTTTTT
TRBV5-8	TRBJ2-1	TRBD1	.	CASSRLGQVYNEQFF	TGTGCCAGCAGTCGCCTTGGACAGGTATACAATGAGCAGTTCTTC
TRBV5-1	TRBJ1-3	.	.	CASSPAGGYGNTIYF	TGCGCCAGCAGCCCAGCGGGCGGCTATGGAAACACCATATATTTT
TRBV19	TRBJ1-5	.	few	CASRFRDRVSFWEPEGQPQHF	TGTGCCAGTAGATTCCGGGACCGCGTCTCTTTTTGGGAACCCGAGGGGCAGCCCCAGCATTTT
TRBV7-9	TRBJ2-3	.	.	CASSLVVGSTDTQYF	TGTGCCAGCAGTCTAGTAGTTGGCAGCACAGATACGCAGTATTTT
TRBV19	TRBJ1-4	.	.	CASSMDPGEKLFF	TGTGCCAGTAGTATGGACCCAGGAGAAAAACTGTTTTTT
TRBV5-1	TRBJ2-3	.	.	CASSADGASTDTQYF	TGCGCCAGCAGCGCGGACGGAGCTAGCACAGATACGCAGTATTTT
TRBV6-5	TRBJ1-5	.	few	CASSSYSSNQPQHF	TGTGCCAGCAGTTCATACAGTAGCAATCAGCCCCAGCATTTT
TRBV10-2	TRBJ1-1	.	.	CASRPPAPNTEAFF	TGCGCCAGTAGACCCCCCGCACCGAACACTGAAGCTTTCTTT
TRBV5-1	TRBJ1-3	.	.	CASSPAAGYGNTIYF	TGCGCCAGCAGCCCGGCGGCAGGGTACGGAAACACCATATATTTT
TRBV4-1	TRBJ2-7	.	.	CASSPQEGFAYEQYF	TGCGCCAGCAGCCCCCAAGAGGGGTTTGCCTACGAGCAGTACTTC
TRBV10-1	TRBJ1-1	TRBD1	.	CASRQPGQGQDTEAFF	TGCGCCAGCAGACAACCGGGACAGGGTCAAGACACTGAAGCTTTCTTT
TRBV18	TRBJ1-3	.	.	CASSLQGNTIYF	TGTGCCAGCTCACTACAGGGAAACACCATATATTTT
TRBV30	TRBJ2-3	.	.	CAWSPQGGGNTQYF	TGTGCCTGGAGTCCACAGGGAGGTGGAAATACGCAGTATTTT
TRBV25-1	TRBJ2-1	TRBD1	.	CASSQRGTGGQGQQFF	TGTGCCAGCAGCCAAAGGGGCACAGGGGGGCAGGGTCAGCAGTTCTTC